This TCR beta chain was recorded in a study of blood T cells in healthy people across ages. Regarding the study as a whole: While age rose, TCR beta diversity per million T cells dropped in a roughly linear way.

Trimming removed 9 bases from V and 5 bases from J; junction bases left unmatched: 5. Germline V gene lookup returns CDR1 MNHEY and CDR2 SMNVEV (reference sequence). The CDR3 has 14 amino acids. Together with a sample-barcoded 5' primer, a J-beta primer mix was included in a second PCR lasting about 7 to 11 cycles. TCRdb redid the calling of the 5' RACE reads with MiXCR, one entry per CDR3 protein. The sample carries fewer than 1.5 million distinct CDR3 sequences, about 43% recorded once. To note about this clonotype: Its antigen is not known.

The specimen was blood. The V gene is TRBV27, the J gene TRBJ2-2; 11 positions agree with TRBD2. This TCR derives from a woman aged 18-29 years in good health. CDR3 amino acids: CASGLAGGTGELFF. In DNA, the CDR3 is TGTGCCAGTGGGCTAGCGGGAGGTACCGGGGAGCTGTTTTTT.